This T cell receptor (beta chain) was sequenced in a study of T cells in Graves' hyperthyroidism and ophthalmopathy. Across the study: At the time of initial diagnosis and before any treatment, peripheral blood was collected. Whole-study findings and limits: Most clonotypes that expanded in the thyroid above 0.001 also showed up in blood. The model made its ophthalmopathy prediction, and onset followed a median about 6 months later.

The CDR3 regions of TCR beta were amplified from RNA transcripts. First-round RT-PCR with HTBI primers amplified the TCR CDR3 region. Each CDR3 protein is one row after TCRdb ran MiXCR on the multiplex PCR reads. The sample shows a few hundred thousand distinct CDR3 sequences, under 15% of them seen only once. The germline V and J ends were trimmed by 6 bases and 6 bases, with 14 bases remaining between them. This CDR3 spans 13 amino acids. Exclusion followed for patients with uncontrolled infection, other autoimmune disease, pregnancy or lactation. This clonotype was seen at least ten times. Its antigen is not known.

V gene TRBV12-3 or TRBV12-4 combines with J gene TRBJ1-2; D remains unclear. Sequencing was carried out using blood. The origin of this receptor is a woman under 40 with Graves' hyperthyroidism. CDR3 region: CASRRDTNHGYTF. The CDR3 DNA reads as TGTGCCAGCAGACGTGACACTAATCATGGCTACACCTTC.